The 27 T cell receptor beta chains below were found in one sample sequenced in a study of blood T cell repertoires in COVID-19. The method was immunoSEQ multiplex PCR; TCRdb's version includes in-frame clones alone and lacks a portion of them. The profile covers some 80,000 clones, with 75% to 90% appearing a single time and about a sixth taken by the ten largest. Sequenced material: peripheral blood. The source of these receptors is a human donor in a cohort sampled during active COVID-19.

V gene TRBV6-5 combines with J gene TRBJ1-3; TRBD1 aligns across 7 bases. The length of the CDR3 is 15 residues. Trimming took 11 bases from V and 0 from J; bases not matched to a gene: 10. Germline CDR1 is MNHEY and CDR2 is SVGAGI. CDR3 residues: CAVAGTAYSGNTIYF. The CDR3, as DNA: TGTGCCGTCGCAGGGACAGCTTACTCTGGAAACACCATATATTTT.

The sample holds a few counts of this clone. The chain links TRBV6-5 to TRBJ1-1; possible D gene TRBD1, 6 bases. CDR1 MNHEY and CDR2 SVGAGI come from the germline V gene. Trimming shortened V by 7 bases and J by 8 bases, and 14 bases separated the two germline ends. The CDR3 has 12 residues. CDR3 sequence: CASKRTEKEAFF. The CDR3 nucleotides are TGTGCCAGCAAAAGGACAGAGAAGGAAGCTTTCTTT.

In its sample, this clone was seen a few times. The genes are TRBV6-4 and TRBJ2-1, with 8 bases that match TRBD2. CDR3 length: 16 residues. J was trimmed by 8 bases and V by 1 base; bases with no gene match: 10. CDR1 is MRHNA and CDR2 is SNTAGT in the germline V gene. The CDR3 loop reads CASSDFAGGPWDEQFF. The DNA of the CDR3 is TGTGCCAGCAGTGACTTTGCGGGGGGACCTTGGGATGAGCAGTTCTTC.

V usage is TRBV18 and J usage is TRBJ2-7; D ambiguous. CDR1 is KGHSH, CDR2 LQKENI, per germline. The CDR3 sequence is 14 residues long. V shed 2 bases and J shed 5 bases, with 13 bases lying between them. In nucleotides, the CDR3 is TGTGCCAGCTCACCAACCTCGGGTTCGGACGAGCAGTACTTC. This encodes CASSPTSGSDEQYF.

The CDR3 region is CASSLYGRECTF. The CDR3 DNA sequence: TGTGCCAGCAGTTTATACGGTCGGGAGTGCACCTTC. The J gene is TRBJ1-2, the V gene TRBV28; D uncertain. The CDR3 is 12 residues long. The V gene lost 1 base and the J gene lost 13 bases, with 13 bases spanning the gap. Germline V gene sequence: CDR1 MDHEN, CDR2 SYDVKM.

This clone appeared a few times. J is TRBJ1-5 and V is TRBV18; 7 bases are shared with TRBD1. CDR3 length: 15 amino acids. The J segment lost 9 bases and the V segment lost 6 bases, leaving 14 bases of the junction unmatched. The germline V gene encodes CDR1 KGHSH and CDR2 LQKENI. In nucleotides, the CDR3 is TGTGCCAGCTCCCGCACAGGGGAGCTTCAATCGCCCCAGCATTTT. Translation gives CASSRTGELQSPQHF.

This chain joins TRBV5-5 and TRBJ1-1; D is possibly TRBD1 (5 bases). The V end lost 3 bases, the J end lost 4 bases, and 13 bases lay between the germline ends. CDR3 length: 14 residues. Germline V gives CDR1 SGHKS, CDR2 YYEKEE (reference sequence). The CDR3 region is CASSSAPGITEAFF. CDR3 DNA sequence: TGTGCCAGCAGCTCCGCTCCAGGGATCACTGAAGCTTTCTTT.

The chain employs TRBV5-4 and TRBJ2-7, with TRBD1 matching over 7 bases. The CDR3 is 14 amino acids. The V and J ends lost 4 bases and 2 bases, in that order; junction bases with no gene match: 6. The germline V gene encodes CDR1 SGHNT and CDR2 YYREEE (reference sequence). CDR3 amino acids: CASSLGQVTYEQYF. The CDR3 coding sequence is TGTGCCAGCAGCCTAGGACAGGTAACCTACGAGCAGTACTTC.

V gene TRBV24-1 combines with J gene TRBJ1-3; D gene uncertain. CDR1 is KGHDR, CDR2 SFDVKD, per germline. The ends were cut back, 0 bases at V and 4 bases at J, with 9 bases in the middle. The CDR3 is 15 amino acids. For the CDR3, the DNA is TGTGCCACCAGTGATTTGCGAGTTGCCGGAAACACCATATATTTT. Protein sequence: CATSDLRVAGNTIYF.

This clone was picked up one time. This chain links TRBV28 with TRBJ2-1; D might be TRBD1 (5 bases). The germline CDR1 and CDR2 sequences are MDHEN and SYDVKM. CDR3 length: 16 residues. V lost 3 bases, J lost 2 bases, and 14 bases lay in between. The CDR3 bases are TGTGCCAGCAGTTTTGTCCCAGGGCGGACCTACAATGAGCAGTTCTTC. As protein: CASSFVPGRTYNEQFF.

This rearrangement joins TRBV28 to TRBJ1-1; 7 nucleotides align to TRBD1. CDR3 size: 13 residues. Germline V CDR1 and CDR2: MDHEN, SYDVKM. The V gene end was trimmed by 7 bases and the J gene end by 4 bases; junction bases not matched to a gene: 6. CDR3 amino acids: CASILQGSTEAFF. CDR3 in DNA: TGTGCCAGCATTCTACAGGGGAGCACTGAAGCTTTCTTT.

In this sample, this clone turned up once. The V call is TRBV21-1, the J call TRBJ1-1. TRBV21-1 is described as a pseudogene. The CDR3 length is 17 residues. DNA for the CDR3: TGTGCCAGCAGCAAGGGTCATTCCATGGAGCTTTCAACTGAAGCTTTCTTT. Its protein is CASSKGHSMELSTEAFF.

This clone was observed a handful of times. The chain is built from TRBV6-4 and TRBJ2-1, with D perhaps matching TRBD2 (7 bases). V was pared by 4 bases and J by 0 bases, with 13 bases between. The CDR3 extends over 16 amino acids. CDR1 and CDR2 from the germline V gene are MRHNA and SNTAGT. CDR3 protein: CASSGEGVSSYNEQFF. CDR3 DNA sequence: TGTGCCAGCAGTGGGGAGGGGGTGAGCTCCTACAATGAGCAGTTCTTC.

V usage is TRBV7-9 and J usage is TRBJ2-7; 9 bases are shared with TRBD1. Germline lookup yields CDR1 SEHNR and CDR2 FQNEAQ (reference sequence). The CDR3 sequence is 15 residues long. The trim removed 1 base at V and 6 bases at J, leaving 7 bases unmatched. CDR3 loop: CASSLETGGASEQYF. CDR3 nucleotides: TGTGCCAGCAGCTTAGAAACAGGGGGCGCTTCCGAGCAGTACTTC.

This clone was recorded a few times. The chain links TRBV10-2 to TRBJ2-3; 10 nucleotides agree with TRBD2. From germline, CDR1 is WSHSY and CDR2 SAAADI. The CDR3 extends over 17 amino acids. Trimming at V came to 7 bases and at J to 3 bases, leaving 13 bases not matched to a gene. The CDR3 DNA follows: TGCGCCAGCAAGGATAAAACTAGCGGGGTTATAACAGATACGCAGTATTTT. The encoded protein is CASKDKTSGVITDTQYF.

The DNA of the CDR3 is TGTGCCAGCAGTTTGCAGGGGCGGGCGACCCAGTACTTC. The encoded protein is CASSLQGRATQYF. The chain has TRBV12-3 or TRBV12-4 and TRBJ2-5, with D possibly being TRBD1 (6 bases). This CDR3 spans 13 amino acids. Between the trimmed V and J ends, which lost 3 bases and 7 bases, there was a span of 12 bases.

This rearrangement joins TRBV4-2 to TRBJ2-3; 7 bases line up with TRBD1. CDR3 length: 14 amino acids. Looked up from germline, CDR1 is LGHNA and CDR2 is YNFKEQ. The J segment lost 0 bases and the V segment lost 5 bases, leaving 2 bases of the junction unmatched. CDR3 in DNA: TGTGCCAGCAGCGAACAGGGGAGCACAGATACGCAGTATTTT. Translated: CASSEQGSTDTQYF.

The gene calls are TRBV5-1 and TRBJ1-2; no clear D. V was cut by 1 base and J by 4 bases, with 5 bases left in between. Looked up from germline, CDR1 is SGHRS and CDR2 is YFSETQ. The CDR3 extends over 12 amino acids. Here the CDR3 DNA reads TGCGCCAGCAGCTTGAGCGGCTATGGCTACACCTTC. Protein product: CASSLSGYGYTF.

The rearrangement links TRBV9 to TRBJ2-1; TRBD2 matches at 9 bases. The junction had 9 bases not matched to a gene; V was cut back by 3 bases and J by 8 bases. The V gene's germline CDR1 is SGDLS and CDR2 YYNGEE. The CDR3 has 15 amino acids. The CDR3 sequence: CASSARGTSFDEQFF. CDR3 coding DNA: TGTGCCAGCAGCGCCCGTGGGACTAGCTTCGATGAGCAGTTCTTC.

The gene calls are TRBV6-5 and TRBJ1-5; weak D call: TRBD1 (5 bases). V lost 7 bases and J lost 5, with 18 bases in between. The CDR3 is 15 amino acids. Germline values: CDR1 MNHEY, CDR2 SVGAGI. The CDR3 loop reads CASKLGLKGDQPQHF. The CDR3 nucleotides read TGTGCCAGCAAGCTGGGACTCAAAGGGGATCAGCCCCAGCATTTT.

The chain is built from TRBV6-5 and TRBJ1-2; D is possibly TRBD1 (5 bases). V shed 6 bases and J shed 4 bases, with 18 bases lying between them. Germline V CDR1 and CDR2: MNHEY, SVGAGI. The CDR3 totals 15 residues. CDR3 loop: CASRRDGGGGYGYTF. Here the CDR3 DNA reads TGTGCCAGCAGAAGAGACGGGGGAGGAGGCTATGGCTACACCTTC.

The CDR3 is CASRTPRLAGAYEQYF. The CDR3 DNA sequence: TGTGCCAGCAGAACTCCTCGACTAGCGGGGGCCTACGAGCAGTACTTC. The gene calls are TRBV7-2 and TRBJ2-7; 12 bases line up with TRBD2. The CDR3 sequence is 16 residues long. The V gene's germline CDR1 is SGHTA and CDR2 FQGNSA. V lost 6 bases to trimming and J lost 2 bases; unmatched junction nucleotides: 8.

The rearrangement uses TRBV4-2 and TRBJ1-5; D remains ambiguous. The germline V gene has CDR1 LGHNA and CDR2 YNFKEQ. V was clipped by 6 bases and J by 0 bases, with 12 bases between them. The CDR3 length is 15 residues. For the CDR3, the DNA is TGTGCCAGCAGTGAGACGGGTTATAGCAATCAGCCCCAGCATTTT. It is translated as CASSETGYSNQPQHF.

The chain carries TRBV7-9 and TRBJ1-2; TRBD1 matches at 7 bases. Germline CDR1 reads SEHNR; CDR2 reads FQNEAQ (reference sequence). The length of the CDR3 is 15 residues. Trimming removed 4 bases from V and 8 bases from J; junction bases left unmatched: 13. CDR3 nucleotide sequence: TGTGCCAGCAGCTCTATGGGGGCAGGGGGTATGGGCTACACCTTC. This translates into CASSSMGAGGMGYTF.

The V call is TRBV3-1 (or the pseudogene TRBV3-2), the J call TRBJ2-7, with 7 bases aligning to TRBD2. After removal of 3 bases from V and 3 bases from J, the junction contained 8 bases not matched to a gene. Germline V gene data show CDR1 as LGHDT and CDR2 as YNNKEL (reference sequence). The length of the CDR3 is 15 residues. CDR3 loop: CASSQIAGGGYEQYF. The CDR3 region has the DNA TGTGCCAGCAGCCAGATAGCGGGTGGGGGCTACGAGCAGTACTTC.

The CDR3, as DNA: TGTGCCAGCAGCTTAAATTCCGGGGTTGGGGTAAAAGCTTTCTTT. This encodes CASSLNSGVGVKAFF. The V call is TRBV11-1, the J call TRBJ1-1; D is undetermined. CDR3 size: 15 residues. Germline CDR1 SGHAT, CDR2 FQDESV (reference sequence). V gave up 2 bases and J gave up 9 bases, with 19 bases separating them.

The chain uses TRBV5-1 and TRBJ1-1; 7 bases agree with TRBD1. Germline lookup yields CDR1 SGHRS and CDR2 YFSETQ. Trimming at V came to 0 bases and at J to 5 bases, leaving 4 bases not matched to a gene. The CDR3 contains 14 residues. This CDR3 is CASSLDRGGTEAFF. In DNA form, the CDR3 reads TGCGCCAGCAGCTTGGACAGGGGAGGTACTGAAGCTTTCTTT.